The 27 T cell receptor beta chains listed next were all sequenced from one sample in a study of technical replicates of blood from a handful of donors. Sequencing was performed with immunoSEQ multiplex PCR; in TCRdb, only in-frame clones are kept and a portion is missing. The sample consists of 50,000 to 65,000 clones, 92% of them appearing once. The specimen sequenced was PBMCs. These TCRs come from a human donor in good health. Some clones in this sample may be carry-over from other donors' samples.

The chain recombines TRBV13 with TRBJ2-1; 10 bases agree with TRBD2. CDR1 is PRHDT, CDR2 FYEKMQ, per germline (reference sequence). This CDR3 has 16 amino acids. V was pared by 5 bases and J by 7 bases, with 11 bases of the junction left unmatched. The CDR3 region is CASSQPLLAGMNEQFF. The CDR3 bases are TGTGCCAGCAGCCAACCCCTACTAGCGGGGATGAATGAGCAGTTCTTC.

The rearrangement links TRBV4-2 to TRBJ1-1; unclear D gene. The CDR3 is 11 residues long. The germline V and J ends were trimmed by 1 base and 8 bases, with 5 bases remaining between them. From germline, CDR1 is LGHNA and CDR2 YNFKEQ. CDR3 DNA sequence: TGTGCCAGCAGCCAAGGCAGGGAAGCTTTCTTT. It yields the protein CASSQGREAFF.

The J gene is TRBJ1-6, the V gene TRBV5-1, with unresolved D. Deletions cut 0 bases from V and 7 bases from J, with 11 bases between. Germline CDR1 SGHRS, CDR2 YFSETQ. The length of the CDR3 is 15 residues. For the CDR3, the DNA is TGCGCCAGCAGCTTGGTCGGGGTTAACAATTCACCCCTCCACTTT. This codes for CASSLVGVNNSPLHF.

This chain uses TRBV5-1 with TRBJ2-1, with D possibly being TRBD2 (6 bases). From germline, CDR1 is SGHRS and CDR2 YFSETQ. This CDR3 has 15 amino acids. The V gene lost 0 bases and the J gene lost 3 bases, with 10 bases spanning the gap. CDR3 region: CASSLAGALYNEQFF. CDR3 in DNA: TGCGCCAGCAGCTTGGCGGGAGCCCTCTACAATGAGCAGTTCTTC.

V and J are TRBV7-2 and TRBJ2-5, with TRBD1 matching 9 bases. V trimming: 5 bases; J trimming: 5 bases; junction bases outside the gene matches: 3. There are 13 residues in the CDR3. The germline gives CDR1 SGHTA, CDR2 FQGNSA. The CDR3 loop is CASSPGQGETQYF. The CDR3, as DNA: TGTGCCAGCAGCCCTGGACAGGGGGAGACCCAGTACTTC.

The rearrangement links TRBV19 to TRBJ2-1, with a weak D call TRBD1 (6 bases). CDR3 length: 11 amino acids. Germline assignment: CDR1 LNHDA and CDR2 SQIVND (reference sequence). V gave up 3 bases and J gave up 12 bases, with 9 bases separating them. This chain's CDR3 is CASSMKQGQFF. As DNA, the CDR3 is TGTGCCAGTAGTATGAAACAGGGGCAGTTCTTC.

This chain uses TRBV2 with TRBJ1-2, with a possible D match to TRBD1 (6 bases). Germline CDR1 is SNHLY and CDR2 is FYNNEI. The CDR3 spans 11 residues. CDR3 amino acids: CAFAGVDGYTF. CDR3 bases: TGTGCTTTCGCAGGGGTGGATGGCTACACCTTC.

The chain couples TRBV5-5 to TRBJ1-2, with D perhaps matching TRBD1 (5 bases). V was cut by 6 bases and J by 3 bases, with 12 bases left in between. The CDR3 runs to 13 residues. CDR1 and CDR2 (germline): SGHKS, YYEKEE (reference sequence). CDR3 region: CASTPQGYYGYTF. In DNA form, the CDR3 reads TGTGCCAGCACCCCCCAGGGCTACTATGGCTACACCTTC.

The chain combines TRBV10-3 with TRBJ2-2; D is perhaps TRBD1 (5 bases). V was trimmed by 7 bases and J by 5 bases, leaving 8 bases between them. This CDR3 contains 12 residues. From germline, CDR1 is ENHRY and CDR2 SYGVKD. The CDR3 coding sequence is TGTGCCATCACTCAGGGAACCGGGGAGCTGTTTTTT. Amino acid sequence: CAITQGTGELFF.

This chain uses TRBV7-8 with TRBJ2-2; weak D call: TRBD1 (6 bases). This CDR3 comprises 15 residues. Trimming cost V 1 base and J 5 bases, with 11 bases left between them. CDR1 is SGHVS and CDR2 is FQNEAQ in the germline V gene. The CDR3 DNA reads as TGTGCCAGCAGCTTAGATGGCAGGGGTACCGGGGAGCTGTTTTTT. Its translation: CASSLDGRGTGELFF.

This clone was counted a few times. V and J are TRBV15 and TRBJ2-3, with D hard to call. Trimming pared 0 bases from V and 5 bases from J, leaving 6 bases between. This CDR3 is built from 13 residues. Germline CDR1 LNHNV, CDR2 YYDKDF (reference sequence). CDR3 nucleotides: TGTGCCACCAGCAGAGATCGTCTAGATACGCAGTATTTT. It is translated as CATSRDRLDTQYF.

CDR3 sequence (DNA): TGCGCCAGCAGCCAAGACAGGGGCCTGAACACTGAAGCTTTCTTT. This encodes CASSQDRGLNTEAFF. The rearrangement links TRBV4-3 to TRBJ1-1; D perhaps matches TRBD1 (6 bases). The V and J ends lost 0 bases and 0 bases respectively, with 8 bases between them. The length of the CDR3 is 15 residues. CDR1 is LGHNA and CDR2 is YSLEER in the germline V gene.

The V call is TRBV2, the J call TRBJ2-7; TRBD2 matches 9 bases. CDR1 SNHLY and CDR2 FYNNEI come from the germline V gene. The CDR3 length is 15 residues. V dropped 6 bases and J dropped 4; count of bases not matched to a gene: 10. DNA of the CDR3: TGTGCCAGCAGGCAGTCTAGCGGGATGTGGTACGAGCAGTACTTC. Translating it yields CASRQSSGMWYEQYF.

This chain uses TRBV5-4 with TRBJ2-7; 10 positions match TRBD1. Germline CDR1 SGHNT, CDR2 YYREEE (reference sequence). V gave up 4 bases and J gave up 6 bases; unmatched junction bases: 4. The CDR3 covers 13 residues. The CDR3 spells CASSLGQGGEQYF. The CDR3 DNA reads TGTGCCAGCAGCCTCGGACAGGGGGGCGAGCAGTACTTC.

The chain couples TRBV2 to TRBJ2-7, with a weak D call TRBD2 (6 bases). V was shortened by 3 bases and J by 3 bases, with 12 bases between the two germline ends. There are 14 residues in the CDR3. The germline gives CDR1 SNHLY, CDR2 FYNNEI. CDR3 region: CASSDWTGDYEQYF. The CDR3 DNA reads TGTGCCAGCAGTGATTGGACGGGGGACTACGAGCAGTACTTC.

The rearrangement links TRBV7-9 to TRBJ2-7, with a tentative D call TRBD1 (9 bases). The germline V gene has CDR1 SEHNR and CDR2 FQNEAQ (reference sequence). The CDR3 is 16 residues long. The V and J ends lost 5 bases and 2 bases respectively, with 19 bases between them. The chain's CDR3 is CASSPGGGTGPYEQYF. The CDR3 DNA reads TGTGCCAGCAGCCCCGGGGGGGGGACAGGGCCCTACGAGCAGTACTTC. The full variable domain, with the rest looked up from reference TRBV7-9 and TRBJ2-7, is DTGVSQNPRHKITKRGQNVTFRCDPISEHNRLYWYRQTLGQGPEFLTYFQNEAQLEKSRLLSDRFSAERPKGSFSTLEIQRTEQGDSAMYLCASSPGGGTGPYEQYFGPGTRLTVT.

The rearrangement uses TRBV6-5 and TRBJ2-7; 8 positions agree with TRBD1. CDR1 is MNHEY and CDR2 is SVGAGI in the germline V gene. CDR3 size: 13 residues. V lost 5 bases to trimming and J lost 5 bases; unmatched junction nucleotides: 5. The CDR3 is CASSTGGMDEQYF. As DNA, the CDR3 is TGTGCCAGCAGTACAGGGGGTATGGACGAGCAGTACTTC.

J is TRBJ2-1 and V is TRBV2; weak D call: TRBD2 (5 bases). Between the trimmed V and J ends, which lost 6 bases and 1 base, there was a span of 10 bases. Germline V gene data show CDR1 as SNHLY and CDR2 as FYNNEI. This CDR3 contains 14 residues. The CDR3 nucleotides are TGTGCCAGCAGGTACTCGGGGTCCTACAATGAGCAGTTCTTC. Translation gives CASRYSGSYNEQFF.

This clone was counted many times. The gene calls are TRBV5-6 and TRBJ2-5, with 8 nucleotides matching TRBD2. CDR3 size: 17 residues. V shed 4 bases and J 5 bases; nucleotides not matched to a gene: 16. Looked up from germline, CDR1 is SGHDT and CDR2 is YYEEEE. CDR3 in amino acids: CASSHTGRLAYVETQYF. The CDR3 bases are TGTGCCAGCAGCCACACGGGAAGACTAGCGTATGTGGAGACCCAGTACTTC.

The chain employs TRBV30 and TRBJ1-2; D gene uncertain. The V and J ends lost 3 bases and 8 bases respectively, with 13 bases between them. Germline CDR1 reads GTSNPN; CDR2 reads SVGIG (reference sequence). This CDR3 has 12 residues. This CDR3 is CAWSSRSGGYTF. CDR3 bases: TGTGCCTGGAGCTCGCGGTCGGGAGGCTACACCTTC.

This clone was picked up a small number of times. The rearrangement uses TRBV6-1 and TRBJ1-2; perhaps TRBD1 as D (6 bases). The V gene lost 6 bases and the J gene lost 0 bases, with 8 bases spanning the gap. The CDR3 totals 13 residues. Germline V gives CDR1 MNHNS, CDR2 SASEGT. CDR3 coding DNA: TGTGCCAGCAGAGGGACAACTAACTATGGCTACACCTTC. This gives the protein CASRGTTNYGYTF.

This CDR3 is CASSPPADTQYF. In DNA form, the CDR3 reads TGCGCCAGCAGCCCCCCCGCAGATACGCAGTATTTT. The chain recombines TRBV5-1 with TRBJ2-3; D unresolved. Looked up from germline, CDR1 is SGHRS and CDR2 is YFSETQ. Deletions cut 4 bases from V and 4 bases from J, with 7 bases between. The length of the CDR3 is 12 residues. Looking up the rest from reference TRBV5-1 and TRBJ2-3 gives the full variable domain: KAGVTQTPRYLIKTRGQQVTLSCSPISGHRSVSWYQQTPGQGLQFLFEYFSETQRNKGNFPGRFSGRQFSNSRSEMNVSTLELGDSALYLCASSPPADTQYFGPGTRLTVL.

The rearrangement joins TRBV12-5 to TRBJ2-6, with 8 positions matching TRBD1. The V and J ends lost 4 bases and 0 bases, in that order; junction bases with no gene match: 8. CDR1 is LGHNT and CDR2 is FRNRAP in the germline V gene. The CDR3 has 18 amino acids. CDR3 nucleotides: TGTGCTAGTGGTTCTCACTGGGACAGGAGCTCTGGGGCCAACGTCCTGACTTTC. Protein product: CASGSHWDRSSGANVLTF.

The genes are TRBV19 and TRBJ2-7, with 9 positions matching TRBD2. The V segment lost 5 bases and the J segment 2 bases; nucleotides outside the gene matches: 7. The CDR3 has 15 residues. The germline V gene has CDR1 LNHDA and CDR2 SQIVND (reference sequence). In DNA, the CDR3 is TGTGCCAGTAGTCCTAGCGGGGCTCTGCCCTACGAGCAGTACTTC. It encodes CASSPSGALPYEQYF. Full variable domain (missing parts from reference TRBV19 and TRBJ2-7): DGGITQSPKYLFRKEGQNVTLSCEQNLNHDAMYWYRQDPGQGLRLIYYSQIVNDFQKGDIAEGYSVSREKKESFPLTVTSAQKNPTAFYLCASSPSGALPYEQYFGPGTRLTVT.

The chain recombines TRBV20-1 with TRBJ1-2, with D possibly being TRBD1 (6 bases). V was shortened by 6 bases and J by 8 bases, with 13 bases between the two germline ends. The CDR3 has 11 residues. Germline values: CDR1 DFQATT, CDR2 SNEGSKA (reference sequence). CDR3 DNA sequence: TGCAGTGCACCGCGGGGGCAGGGCTACACCTTC. Encoded protein: CSAPRGQGYTF.

The V gene is TRBV7-3, the J gene TRBJ2-7; D may be TRBD2 (6 bases). The length of the CDR3 is 14 residues. The germline CDR1 and CDR2 sequences are SGHTA and FQGTGA. The ends were cut back, 5 bases at V and 1 base at J, with 12 bases in the middle. The CDR3 sequence: CASSPTSRSYEQYF. CDR3 in DNA: TGTGCCAGCAGCCCAACTAGCAGATCCTACGAGCAGTACTTC.

This chain joins TRBV7-9 and TRBJ1-2; D ambiguous. Trimming cost V 3 bases and J 2 bases, with 10 bases left between them. The germline V gene encodes CDR1 SEHNR and CDR2 FQNEAQ (reference sequence). The CDR3 has 14 residues. The CDR3 spells CASSLRALNYGYTF. CDR3 DNA sequence: TGTGCCAGCAGCTTGCGGGCCTTAAACTATGGCTACACCTTC.